The 29 T cell receptor beta chains in this list originate from one sample, sequenced in a study of T cell responses to AZD1222 COVID-19 vaccine. Only in-frame clones appear in the TCRdb table, and some are missing; sequencing was by immunoSEQ multiplex PCR. The profile covers some 200,000 clones, with approximately 90% appearing a single time and roughly 0.99% taken by the ten largest. Specimen: peripheral blood, collected on day 0 of AZD1222 vaccination. Every receptor here comes from an adult in good health.

V is TRBV3-1 (or the pseudogene TRBV3-2) and J is TRBJ1-3; D unresolved. V was pared by 2 bases and J by 3 bases, with 11 bases between. This CDR3 is 15 amino acids long. Germline V gives CDR1 LGHDT, CDR2 YNNKEL (reference sequence). The CDR3 DNA reads TGTGCCAGCAGCCAACCGGCCGCAGTTGGAAACACCATATATTTT. Amino acids: CASSQPAAVGNTIYF.

The chain recombines TRBV5-6 with TRBJ1-6; D ambiguous. Germline values: CDR1 SGHDT, CDR2 YYEEEE. Between the trimmed V and J ends, which lost 2 bases and 5 bases, there was a span of 20 bases. CDR3 length: 18 amino acids. The CDR3, as DNA: TGTGCCAGCAGCTTAAACAGAGCCAATCCCTATAATAATTCACCCCTCCACTTT. Protein sequence: CASSLNRANPYNNSPLHF.

The CDR3 region is CSARDGGNQPQHF. DNA of the CDR3: TGCAGCGCGAGGGATGGCGGCAATCAGCCCCAGCATTTT. The V call is TRBV29-1, the J call TRBJ1-5, with unresolved D. CDR3 length equals 13 residues. CDR1 is SQVTM and CDR2 is ANQGSEA in the germline V gene. Trimming took off 7 bases at V and 2 bases at J, with 12 bases between the two ends.

The V gene is TRBV29-1, the J gene TRBJ2-7; D remains unclear. V was cut by 8 bases and J by 1 base, with 15 bases left in between. CDR3 length equals 13 residues. CDR1 SQVTM and CDR2 ANQGSEA come from the germline V gene. This chain's CDR3 is CSIAFGQSYEQYF. DNA for the CDR3: TGCAGCATTGCTTTTGGGCAGTCCTACGAGCAGTACTTC.

The rearrangement joins TRBV7-2 to TRBJ2-1, with TRBD2 matching over 8 bases. J was trimmed by 5 bases and V by 2 bases; bases with no gene match: 5. This CDR3 contains 15 residues. CDR1 and CDR2 (germline): SGHTA, FQGNSA. CDR3 in DNA: TGTGCCAGCAGCTTAAGCGGGGGACCCAACAATGAGCAGTTCTTC. The encoded protein is CASSLSGGPNNEQFF. Filled out from reference TRBV7-2 and TRBJ2-1, the complete variable domain reads GAGVSQSPSNKVTEKGKDVELRCDPISGHTALYWYRQSLGQGLEFLIYFQGNSAPDKSGLPSDRFSAERTGGSVSTLTIQRTQQEDSAVYLCASSLSGGPNNEQFFGPGTRLTVL.

The gene calls are TRBV18 and TRBJ2-7, with 7 bases fitting TRBD1. The CDR3 loop spans 15 amino acids. CDR1 is KGHSH, CDR2 LQKENI, per germline. The J segment lost 5 bases and the V segment lost 1 base, leaving 8 bases of the junction unmatched. The CDR3, as DNA: TGTGCCAGCTCACCACGTCAAGGGGGCCGCGACGAGCAGTACTTC. Its translation: CASSPRQGGRDEQYF.

The J gene is TRBJ1-1, the V gene TRBV7-9; D call uncertain. Trimming removed 2 bases from V and 0 bases from J, with 4 bases in between. CDR3 length: 13 residues. The germline CDR1 and CDR2 sequences are SEHNR and FQNEAQ (reference sequence). As DNA, the CDR3 is TGTGCCAGCAGCTTATCAGTGAACACTGAAGCTTTCTTT. Its protein is CASSLSVNTEAFF.

In its sample, this clone was seen a few times. For the CDR3, the DNA is TGTGCCAGCAGTTTTAAAGGACTGAGCTCTGGAAACACCATATATTTT. This encodes CASSFKGLSSGNTIYF. The chain carries TRBV28 and TRBJ1-3; D not certain. Germline-derived CDR1 and CDR2 are MDHEN and SYDVKM. The CDR3 loop spans 16 amino acids. Trimming removed 3 bases at V and 0 bases at J, with 12 bases between.

The V gene is TRBV5-5, the J gene TRBJ1-5; 9 bases match TRBD1. CDR3 length: 15 amino acids. Trimming at V came to 2 bases and at J to 5 bases, leaving 5 bases not matched to a gene. CDR1 and CDR2 from the germline V gene are SGHKS and YYEKEE (reference sequence). In nucleotides, the CDR3 is TGTGCCAGCAGCTTTACAGGGGGCATGGATCAGCCCCAGCATTTT. Amino acids: CASSFTGGMDQPQHF.

This clone has a handful of counts. The rearrangement links TRBV19 to TRBJ2-3; 13 bases line up with TRBD2. CDR1 LNHDA and CDR2 SQIVND come from the germline V gene (reference sequence). The V and J ends lost 4 bases and 3 bases, in that order; junction bases with no gene match: 7. The CDR3 spans 17 residues. In DNA form, the CDR3 reads TGTGCCAGTAGTAGCGGGACTAGCGGGACCTGGACAGATACGCAGTATTTT. Protein product: CASSSGTSGTWTDTQYF.

This clone has just one count. CDR3 coding DNA: TGTGCCAGTAGTACGGCGTTGAGGGAAAGTGAAGCTTTCTTT. Translation gives CASSTALRESEAFF. The V call is TRBV19, the J call TRBJ1-1; the D is unclear. Germline V gene data show CDR1 as LNHDA and CDR2 as SQIVND (reference sequence). There are 14 residues in the CDR3. Trimming shortened V by 4 bases and J by 7 bases, and 16 bases separated the two germline ends.

V is TRBV7-8 and J is TRBJ1-4; D is perhaps TRBD1 (5 bases). CDR1 and CDR2 (germline): SGHVS, FQNEAQ. The CDR3 contains 14 residues. The ends were cut back, 2 bases at V and 4 bases at J, with 8 bases in the middle. The CDR3 DNA reads TGTGCCAGCAGCTTAAGACAGAGTAATGAAAAACTGTTTTTT. Its translation is CASSLRQSNEKLFF.

The V gene is TRBV6-2 or TRBV6-3, the J gene TRBJ2-7; D is perhaps TRBD1 or TRBD2 (5 bases each). The germline CDR1 and CDR2 sequences are MNHEY and SVGEGT. Trimming removed 4 bases at V and 6 bases at J, with 16 bases between. The CDR3 sequence is 14 residues long. This chain's CDR3 is CASSSPAGASEQYF. The CDR3 region has the DNA TGTGCCAGCAGTTCCCCCGCCGGGGCTTCCGAGCAGTACTTC.

The rearrangement uses TRBV14 and TRBJ2-7, with TRBD2 matching over 9 bases. This CDR3 spans 15 amino acids. Trimming took 1 base from V and 0 from J; bases not matched to a gene: 1. CDR1 and CDR2 (germline): SGHDN, FVKESK. CDR3 sequence: CASSQVAGASYEQYF. For the CDR3, the DNA is TGTGCCAGCAGCCAAGTAGCGGGGGCCTCCTACGAGCAGTACTTC.

V usage is TRBV5-4 and J usage is TRBJ2-7, with a possible D match to TRBD1 (6 bases). Deletions cut 4 bases from V and 3 bases from J, with 8 bases between. CDR3 length: 12 amino acids. From germline, CDR1 is SGHNT and CDR2 YYREEE (reference sequence). The CDR3 nucleotides are TGTGCCAGCAGCCGGGACAACTACGAGCAGTACTTC. This encodes CASSRDNYEQYF. Looking up the rest from reference TRBV5-4 and TRBJ2-7 gives the full variable domain: ETGVTQSPTHLIKTRGQQVTLRCSSQSGHNTVSWYQQALGQGPQFIFQYYREEENGRGNFPPRFSGLQFPNYSSELNVNALELDDSALYLCASSRDNYEQYFGPGTRLTVT.

This rearrangement joins TRBV27 to TRBJ2-1; D uncertain. This CDR3 has 14 amino acids. Germline CDR1 MNHEY, CDR2 SMNVEV (reference sequence). V lost 8 bases and J 4 bases, leaving 15 bases between the germline ends. The CDR3 is CASAGGGLYNEQFF. DNA of the CDR3: TGTGCCAGCGCTGGTGGCGGCCTTTACAATGAGCAGTTCTTC.

This clone was counted between two and nine times. V usage is TRBV18 and J usage is TRBJ2-5; D may be TRBD1 (5 bases). The CDR3 covers 13 residues. The germline CDR1 and CDR2 sequences are KGHSH and LQKENI. V was cut by 2 bases and J by 1 base, with 5 bases left in between. The CDR3 nucleotides are TGTGCCAGCTCACCAGGGGCCCAAGAGACCCAGTACTTC. It specifies CASSPGAQETQYF.

In this sample, this clone turned up once. The chain links TRBV7-8 to TRBJ2-7; D might be TRBD2 (6 bases). V was pared by 3 bases and J by 3 bases, with 9 bases between. The V gene's germline CDR1 is SGHVS and CDR2 FQNEAQ. CDR3 size: 13 residues. Here the CDR3 DNA reads TGTGCCAGCAGCTTCGGGGGAATCTACGAGCAGTACTTC. Encoded protein: CASSFGGIYEQYF.

V is TRBV6-1 and J is TRBJ2-3; D uncertain. The ends were cut back, 2 bases at V and 4 bases at J, with 10 bases in the middle. This CDR3 region has 14 residues. Germline lookup yields CDR1 MNHNS and CDR2 SASEGT. The CDR3 region has the DNA TGTGCCAGCAGTGAATCGTATTGGGCAGATACGCAGTATTTT. Translating it yields CASSESYWADTQYF.

The chain has TRBV4-1 and TRBJ1-5, with 11 bases matching TRBD1. The V gene's germline CDR1 is MGHRA and CDR2 YSYEKL. J lost 7 bases, V lost 1 base, and 12 bases had no gene match. This CDR3 spans 18 amino acids. CDR3 bases: TGCGCCAGCAGCCAAGCGGGGACAGGGGGGCCCGTAGGCCAGCCCCAGCATTTT. It codes for CASSQAGTGGPVGQPQHF.

The J gene is TRBJ1-2, the V gene TRBV19, with 7 bases lining up with TRBD1. Germline CDR1 is LNHDA and CDR2 is SQIVND (reference sequence). The CDR3 spans 13 residues. The trim removed 7 bases at V and 2 bases at J, leaving 4 bases unmatched. DNA of the CDR3: TGTGCCAGTACCACGGACAGGAACTATGGCTACACCTTC. Its protein is CASTTDRNYGYTF.

This chain uses TRBV9 with TRBJ2-1; D not resolved. The CDR3 extends over 14 amino acids. CDR1 SGDLS and CDR2 YYNGEE come from the germline V gene. The V end lost 3 bases, the J end lost 0 bases, and 7 bases lay between the germline ends. The CDR3 DNA reads as TGTGCCAGCAGCGACCGGTACTCCTACAATGAGCAGTTCTTC. Translated: CASSDRYSYNEQFF. The full variable domain, completed using reference TRBV9 and TRBJ2-1, is DSGVTQTPKHLITATGQRVTLRCSPRSGDLSVYWYQQSLDQGLQFLIQYYNGEERAKGNILERFSAQQFPDLHSELNLSSLELGDSALYFCASSDRYSYNEQFFGPGTRLTVL.

The rearrangement links TRBV6-6 to TRBJ1-3; D is unclear. Trimming stripped 2 bases from V and 6 bases from J, with 11 bases between. This CDR3 comprises 14 residues. The V gene's germline CDR1 is MNHNY and CDR2 SVGAGI (reference sequence). The DNA of the CDR3 is TGTGCCAGCAGTTACCCGAAGTCAGTAAACACCATATATTTT. Amino acids: CASSYPKSVNTIYF.

The chain couples TRBV4-3 to TRBJ1-2, with TRBD1 matching over 7 bases. Germline V gene lookup returns CDR1 LGHNA and CDR2 YSLEER. V gave up 0 bases and J gave up 6 bases; unmatched junction bases: 7. This CDR3 has 15 amino acids. The CDR3 protein is CASSQDDRALDGYTF. CDR3 sequence (DNA): TGCGCCAGCAGCCAAGATGACAGGGCCTTGGATGGCTACACCTTC.

This clone showed up just once. The rearrangement links TRBV19 to TRBJ2-3; 7 bases align to TRBD2. The CDR3 is made up of 12 amino acids. V lost 5 bases and J lost 6; bases outside the gene matches: 2. The germline V gene encodes CDR1 LNHDA and CDR2 SQIVND (reference sequence). The DNA of the CDR3 is TGTGCCAGTAGTTCACTAGCGGATACGCAGTATTTT. This sequence encodes CASSSLADTQYF.

This chain joins TRBV5-1 and TRBJ2-2, with D perhaps TRBD1 (6 bases). CDR3 length equals 16 residues. V lost 4 bases and J lost 4, with 17 bases in between. Germline V gives CDR1 SGHRS, CDR2 YFSETQ. In DNA form, the CDR3 reads TGCGCCAGCAGCCTCAGACAGGCCACGACCACCGGGGAGCTGTTTTTT. Amino acid sequence: CASSLRQATTTGELFF. Full variable domain (rest looked up from reference TRBV5-1 and TRBJ2-2): KAGVTQTPRYLIKTRGQQVTLSCSPISGHRSVSWYQQTPGQGLQFLFEYFSETQRNKGNFPGRFSGRQFSNSRSEMNVSTLELGDSALYLCASSLRQATTTGELFFGEGSRLTVL.

This sequence joins TRBV7-9 and TRBJ2-1; D is perhaps TRBD2 (6 bases). The ends were cut back, 7 bases at V and 2 bases at J, with 18 bases in the middle. The germline V gene encodes CDR1 SEHNR and CDR2 FQNEAQ (reference sequence). The CDR3 is 16 residues long. CDR3 sequence (DNA): TGTGCCAGCACCTTCGGAGGGGAGTGGGCCTACAATGAGCAGTTCTTC. It yields the protein CASTFGGEWAYNEQFF.

This chain links TRBV10-3 with TRBJ2-1, with 9 bases aligning to TRBD2. V lost 3 bases and J lost 7; bases outside the gene matches: 7. The CDR3 spans 15 residues. The V gene's germline CDR1 is ENHRY and CDR2 SYGVKD. The CDR3 nucleotides are TGTGCCATCAGTGAAGTAGCGGGGGCTTCGAATGAGCAGTTCTTC. Translation: CAISEVAGASNEQFF.

The chain joins TRBV7-3 to TRBJ2-7; unclear D gene. The length of the CDR3 is 13 residues. Trimming stripped 0 bases from V and 6 bases from J, with 9 bases between. Germline V lookup: CDR1 SGHTA, CDR2 FQGTGA. This chain's CDR3 is CASSLTPGFEQYF. In nucleotides, the CDR3 is TGTGCCAGCAGCTTAACCCCGGGTTTCGAGCAGTACTTC.